This entry concerns a single TCR beta chain. The CDR3 consists of 16 residues. Germline V gene sequence: CDR1 SGHNT, CDR2 YYREEE (reference sequence). V was clipped by 4 bases and J by 2 bases, with 16 bases between them. This sample was taken from a study of cytomegalovirus exposure and HLA in healthy donors. Primers for the PCR totalled 60 Vbeta and 13 Jbeta. Assay: immunoSEQ multiplex PCR; the TCRdb copy retains only in-frame clones and omits some. The sample yields 160,000 or so clones, roughly 80% seen once. The TCR was taken from a young man in good health and CMV-seronegative. The specimen was PBMCs. The chain carries TRBV5-4 and TRBJ2-1; possibly TRBD2 for D (6 bases). The DNA of the CDR3 is TGTGCCAGCAGCCCCGGAGGGGAATTAACCTACAATGAGCAGTTCTTC. Its protein product is CASSPGGELTYNEQFF.